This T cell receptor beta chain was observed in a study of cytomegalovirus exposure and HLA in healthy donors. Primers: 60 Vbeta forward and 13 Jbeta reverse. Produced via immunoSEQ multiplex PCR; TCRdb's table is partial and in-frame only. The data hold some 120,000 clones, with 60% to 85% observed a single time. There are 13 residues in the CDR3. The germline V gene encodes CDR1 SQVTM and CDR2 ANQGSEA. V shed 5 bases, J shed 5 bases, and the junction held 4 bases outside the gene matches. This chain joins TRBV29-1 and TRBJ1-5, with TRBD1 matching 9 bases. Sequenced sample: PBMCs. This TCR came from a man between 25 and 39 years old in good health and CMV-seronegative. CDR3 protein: CSVSQGADQPQHF. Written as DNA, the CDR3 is TGCAGCGTTTCACAGGGGGCCGATCAGCCCCAGCATTTT. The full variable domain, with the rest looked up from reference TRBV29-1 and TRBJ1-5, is SAVISQKPSRDICQRGTSLTIQCQVDSQVTMMFWYRQQPGQSLTLIATANQGSEATYESGFVIDKFPISRPNLTFSTLTVSNMSPEDSSIYLCSVSQGADQPQHFGDGTRLSIL.